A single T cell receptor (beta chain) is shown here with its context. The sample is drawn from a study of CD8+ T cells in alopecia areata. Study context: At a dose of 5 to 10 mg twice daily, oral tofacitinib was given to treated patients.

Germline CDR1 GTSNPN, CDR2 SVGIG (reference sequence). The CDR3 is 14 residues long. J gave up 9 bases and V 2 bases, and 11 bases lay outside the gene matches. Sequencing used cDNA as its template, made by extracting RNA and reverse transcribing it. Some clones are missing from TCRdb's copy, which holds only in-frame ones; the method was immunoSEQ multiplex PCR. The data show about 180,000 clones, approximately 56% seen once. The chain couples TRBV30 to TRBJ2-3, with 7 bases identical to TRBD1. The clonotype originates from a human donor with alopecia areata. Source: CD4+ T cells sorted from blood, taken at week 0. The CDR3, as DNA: TGTGCCTGGAGTCTAACACGACAGGGCGAAACGCAGTATTTT. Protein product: CAWSLTRQGETQYF.